This T cell receptor (beta chain) was sequenced during a study of T cell changes during pregnancy in multiple sclerosis. The table came from immunoSEQ multiplex PCR; TCRdb's copy has only in-frame clones and leaves some out. The sample contains about 41,000 clones, approximately 91% of which appear only once. This clone was counted a single time. Germline loops: CDR1 LGHNA, CDR2 YNFKEQ. V gave up 0 bases and J gave up 3 bases; unmatched junction bases: 11. The length of the CDR3 is 17 residues. The sequenced sample was CD8+ T cells from peripheral blood mononuclear cells, obtained in the third trimester of pregnancy. This receptor was taken from a female donor with multiple sclerosis, enrolled in a pregnancy study. The chain uses TRBV4-2 and TRBJ2-7, with 7 nucleotides matching TRBD2. CDR3 region: CASSQEEGRAGFYEQYF. CDR3 bases: TGTGCCAGCAGCCAAGAGGAAGGGCGAGCGGGGTTCTACGAGCAGTACTTC.